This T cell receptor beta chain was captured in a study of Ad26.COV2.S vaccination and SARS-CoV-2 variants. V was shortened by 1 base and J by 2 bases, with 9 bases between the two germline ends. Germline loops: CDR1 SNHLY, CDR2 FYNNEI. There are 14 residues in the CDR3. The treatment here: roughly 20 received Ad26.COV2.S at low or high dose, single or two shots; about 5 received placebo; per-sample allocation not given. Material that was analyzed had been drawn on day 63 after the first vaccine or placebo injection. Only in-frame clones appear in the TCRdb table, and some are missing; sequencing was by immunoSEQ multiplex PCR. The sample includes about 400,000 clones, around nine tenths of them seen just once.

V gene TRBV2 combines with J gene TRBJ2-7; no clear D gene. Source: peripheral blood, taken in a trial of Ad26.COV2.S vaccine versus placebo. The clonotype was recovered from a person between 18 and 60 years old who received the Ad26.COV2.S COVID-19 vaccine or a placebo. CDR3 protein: CASSEGRFTYEQYF. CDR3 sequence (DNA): TGTGCCAGCAGTGAAGGCAGGTTTACCTACGAGCAGTACTTC.